This T cell receptor (beta chain) came from a study of Ad26.COV2.S vaccination and SARS-CoV-2 variants. About the research overall: Into the muscle, Ad26.COV2.S was dosed once or twice, 56 days apart.

Documented treatment: roughly 18 received Ad26.COV2.S at low or high dose, single or two shots; a few received placebo; per-sample allocation not given. All samples were drawn on day 63, counting from the first vaccine or placebo injection. Method: immunoSEQ multiplex PCR; TCRdb's copy keeps in-frame clones and lacks some. The data show a few hundred thousand clones, with roughly 90% seen just once and about 3.5% held by the top ten. The study's findings and limits: Total T cell responses may have been underestimated by the TCR breadth and depth analyses. Vaccine recipients surpassed placebo recipients in spike-specific TCR breadth. Vaccine recipients and placebo recipients showed similar non-spike TCR breadth.

J was trimmed by 0 bases and V by 5 bases; bases with no gene match: 19. The CDR3 has 20 amino acids. Looked up from germline, CDR1 is SGHVS and CDR2 is FQNEAQ. Comment on this clone: Its specificity is not known.

The sample here was peripheral blood, taken in a trial of Ad26.COV2.S vaccine versus placebo. This clonotype was sampled from a person between 18 and 59 years old who received the Ad26.COV2.S COVID-19 vaccine or a placebo. The chain recombines TRBV7-8 with TRBJ2-4; 7 nucleotides line up with TRBD1. In nucleotides, the CDR3 is TGTGCCAGCAGCCCAGCCCGGGACAGCCACTTGGGTCTAGCCAAAAACATTCAGTACTTC. The encoded protein is CASSPARDSHLGLAKNIQYF.